This is a list of T cell receptor beta chains from one sample in a study of OX40 agonist ivuxolimab in advanced cancers. Sequencing used immunoSEQ multiplex PCR; TCRdb keeps in-frame clones, though not all of them. Found here are approximately 16,000 clones, approximately 80% of them singletons; the top ten hold over 10%. The specimen was CD4+ or CD8+ T cells sorted from blood, collected in a trial of the OX40 agonist ivuxolimab. The receptors here all came from an adult with an advanced solid tumor such as melanoma, head and neck, liver or kidney cancer. The CDR3 runs from the conserved cysteine through the conserved F or W. The D gene is left open where the match is weak. The listing skips clone size in some rows; elsewhere it reads once, few, many or a size class.

clone_size: .
v_call: TRBV7-2
d_call: TRBD2
j_call: TRBJ2-7
cdr3_nt: TGTGCCAGCAGCTTAGTTGCGGGGGGTTACGAGCAGTACTTC
cdr3_aa: CASSLVAGGYEQYF

clone_size: .
v_call: TRBV10-3
d_call: TRBD1
j_call: TRBJ2-1
cdr3_nt: TGTGCCATCAGTGGGGGACAGGGGGTGTCCTACAATGAGCAGTTCTTC
cdr3_aa: CAISGGQGVSYNEQFF

clone_size: .
v_call: TRBV30
d_call: TRBD1
j_call: TRBJ2-2
cdr3_nt: TGTGCCTATAGGGACAGGTACACCGGGGAGCTGTTTTTT
cdr3_aa: CAYRDRYTGELFF

clone_size: .
v_call: TRBV6-5
d_call: .
j_call: TRBJ1-1
cdr3_nt: TGTGCCAGCAGCGGACATAGGGTTGGCACTGAAGCTTTCTTT
cdr3_aa: CASSGHRVGTEAFF

clone_size: .
v_call: TRBV6-5
d_call: TRBD1
j_call: TRBJ2-3
cdr3_nt: TGTGCCAGCAGTTACGGCAGGGGGCTAGAGACAGATACGCAGTATTTT
cdr3_aa: CASSYGRGLETDTQYF

clone_size: .
v_call: TRBV30
d_call: TRBD2
j_call: TRBJ2-7
cdr3_nt: TGTGCCTGGAGTGGGTTAGCGGGGTCCTACGAGCAGTACTTC
cdr3_aa: CAWSGLAGSYEQYF

clone_size: .
v_call: TRBV6-8
d_call: .
j_call: TRBJ1-1
cdr3_nt: TGTGCCAGCAGGAGGTACACTGAAGCTTTCTTT
cdr3_aa: CASRRYTEAFF

clone_size: .
v_call: TRBV4-3
d_call: .
j_call: TRBJ1-2
cdr3_nt: TGCGCCAGCAGCCAAGATCGGACAGTCTATGGCTACACCTTC
cdr3_aa: CASSQDRTVYGYTF

clone_size: medium-sized
v_call: TRBV4-1
d_call: .
j_call: TRBJ1-2
cdr3_nt: TGCGCCAGCAGCCAAGGTACAAAGGTGCTCTATGGCTACACCTTC
cdr3_aa: CASSQGTKVLYGYTF

clone_size: .
v_call: TRBV15
d_call: .
j_call: TRBJ1-2
cdr3_nt: TGTGCCACCAGCAGAGGAAGGGAAAGGGGTGGGGGCTACACCTTC
cdr3_aa: CATSRGRERGGGYTF

clone_size: .
v_call: TRBV6-6
d_call: .
j_call: TRBJ1-2
cdr3_nt: TGTGCCAGCAGTTACTCACCGGTATATGATGGCTACACCTTC
cdr3_aa: CASSYSPVYDGYTF

clone_size: .
v_call: TRBV7-9
d_call: .
j_call: TRBJ2-7
cdr3_nt: TGTGCCAGCAGCCCAGAAGGGAGATCCGAGCAGTACTTC
cdr3_aa: CASSPEGRSEQYF

clone_size: .
v_call: TRBV5-1
d_call: .
j_call: TRBJ2-7
cdr3_nt: TGCGCCAGCAGCTTCGAAGGGCTGCCTACCTACGAGCAGTACTTC
cdr3_aa: CASSFEGLPTYEQYF

clone_size: .
v_call: TRBV10-3
d_call: .
j_call: TRBJ2-7
cdr3_nt: TGTGCCATCAGTGACCCCGCGAGCTCCTACGAGCAGTACTTC
cdr3_aa: CAISDPASSYEQYF

clone_size: .
v_call: TRBV7-6
d_call: .
j_call: TRBJ1-5
cdr3_nt: TGTGCCAGCAGCTTAGTACCCCCCGAACAGGAGGGAAATCAGCCCCAGCATTTT
cdr3_aa: CASSLVPPEQEGNQPQHF

clone_size: .
v_call: TRBV7-9
d_call: .
j_call: TRBJ2-3
cdr3_nt: TGTGCCAGCAGTCCGTTCGGAAGCATCACAGATACGCAGTATTTT
cdr3_aa: CASSPFGSITDTQYF

clone_size: few
v_call: TRBV7-9
d_call: .
j_call: TRBJ2-7
cdr3_nt: TGTGCCAGCAGCGAGAGCTACGAGCAGTACTTC
cdr3_aa: CASSESYEQYF

clone_size: once
v_call: TRBV5-5
d_call: .
j_call: TRBJ2-2
cdr3_nt: TGTGCCAGCAGCTTGGCCGAGTCCGGGGAGCTGTTTTTT
cdr3_aa: CASSLAESGELFF

clone_size: once
v_call: TRBV15
d_call: TRBD2
j_call: TRBJ2-3
cdr3_nt: TGTGCCACCAGCAGAGGCCTAGCGGTAGTTGGCACAGATACGCAGTATTTT
cdr3_aa: CATSRGLAVVGTDTQYF

clone_size: .
v_call: TRBV7-2
d_call: .
j_call: TRBJ1-6
cdr3_nt: TGTGCCAGCAGCCAAGAGGAGGGGAACAGTTATTCACCCCTCCACTTT
cdr3_aa: CASSQEEGNSYSPLHF

clone_size: .
v_call: TRBV28
d_call: TRBD2
j_call: TRBJ2-1
cdr3_nt: TGTGCCAGCAGCCGGGCGGGACTAGCGGGGGCCCCTAATGAGCAGTTCTTC
cdr3_aa: CASSRAGLAGAPNEQFF

clone_size: .
v_call: TRBV4-1
d_call: TRBD2
j_call: TRBJ2-1
cdr3_nt: TGCGCCAGCAGCCAACGCGGGGGCTCCTACAATGAGCAGTTCTTC
cdr3_aa: CASSQRGGSYNEQFF

clone_size: .
v_call: TRBV9
d_call: .
j_call: TRBJ2-3
cdr3_nt: TGCGCCAGCAGCGCTCTCCAGGGGCCCCTGGGGGATACGCAGTATTTT
cdr3_aa: CASSALQGPLGDTQYF

clone_size: .
v_call: TRBV4-2
d_call: TRBD2
j_call: TRBJ2-1
cdr3_nt: TGTGCCAGCAGCCACCCAGAAGCGGGGATAAACAATGAGCAGTTCTTC
cdr3_aa: CASSHPEAGINNEQFF